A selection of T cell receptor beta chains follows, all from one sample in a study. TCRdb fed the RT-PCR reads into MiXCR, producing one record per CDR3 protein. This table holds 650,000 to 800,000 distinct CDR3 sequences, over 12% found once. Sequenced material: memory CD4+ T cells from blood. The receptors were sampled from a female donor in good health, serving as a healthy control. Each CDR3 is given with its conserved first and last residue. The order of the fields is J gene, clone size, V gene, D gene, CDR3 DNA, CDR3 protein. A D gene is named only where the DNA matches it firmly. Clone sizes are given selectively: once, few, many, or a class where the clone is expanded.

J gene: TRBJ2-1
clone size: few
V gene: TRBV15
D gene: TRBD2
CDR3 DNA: TGTGCCACCAGCAGAGTCTACGGGACTAGCAATGAGCAGTTCTTC
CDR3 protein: CATSRVYGTSNEQFF

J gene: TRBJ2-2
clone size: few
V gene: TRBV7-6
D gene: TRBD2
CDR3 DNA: TGTGCCAGCAGCTTAGTCCTAGCGGGGAGCGGGGAGCTGTTTTTT
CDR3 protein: CASSLVLAGSGELFF

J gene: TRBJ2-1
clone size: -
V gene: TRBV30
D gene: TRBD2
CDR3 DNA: TGTGCCTGGAGGCGAGGACTAGCGGGTATGGCTGAGCAGTTCTTC
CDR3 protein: CAWRRGLAGMAEQFF

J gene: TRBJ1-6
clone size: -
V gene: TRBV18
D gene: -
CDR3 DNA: TGTGCCAGCTCACCACGGGTCGAGGCGAGAGACAGCCGGGGATCACCCCTCCACTTT
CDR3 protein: CASSPRVEARDSRGSPLHF

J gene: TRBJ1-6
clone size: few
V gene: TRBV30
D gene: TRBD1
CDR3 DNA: TGTGCCTGGAGGGGACAGTTCAATTCACCCCTCCACTTT
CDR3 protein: CAWRGQFNSPLHF

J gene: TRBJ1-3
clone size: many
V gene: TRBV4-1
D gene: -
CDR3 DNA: TGCGCCAGCAGGCACACACAGGGATCTGGAAACACCATATATTTT
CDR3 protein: CASRHTQGSGNTIYF

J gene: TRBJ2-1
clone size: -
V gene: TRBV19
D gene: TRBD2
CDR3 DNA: TGTGCCAGTAGTCCGAGGTGGGTAGCGGGAGGCGAGCAGTTCTTC
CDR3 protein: CASSPRWVAGGEQFF

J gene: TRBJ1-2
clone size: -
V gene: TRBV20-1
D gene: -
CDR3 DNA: TGCAGTGCCCTGTTGAACCCCAATGGCTACACCTTC
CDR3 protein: CSALLNPNGYTF

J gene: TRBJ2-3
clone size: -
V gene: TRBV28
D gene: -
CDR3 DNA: TGTGCCAGCGGCCTCGCGACCCCCTTGGTTACGCAGTATTTT
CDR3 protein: CASGLATPLVTQYF

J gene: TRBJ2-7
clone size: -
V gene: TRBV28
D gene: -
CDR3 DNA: TGTGCCAGCAGTATACCTGACACCAGCTCCTACGAGCAGTACTTC
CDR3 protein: CASSIPDTSSYEQYF

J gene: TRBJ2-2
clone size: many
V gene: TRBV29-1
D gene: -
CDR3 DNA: TGCAGCGTTGGGCACACCAACACCGGGGAGCTGTTTTTT
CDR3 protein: CSVGHTNTGELFF

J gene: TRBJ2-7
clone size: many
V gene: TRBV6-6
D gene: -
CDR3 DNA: TGTGCCAGCAGCCCGAGACAAGAGACCTACGAGCAGTACTTC
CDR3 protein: CASSPRQETYEQYF

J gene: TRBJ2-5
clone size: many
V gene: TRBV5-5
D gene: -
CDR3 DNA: TGTGCCAGCAGCTTGGGATCCTCCGGTGGAGAGACCCAGTACTTC
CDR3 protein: CASSLGSSGGETQYF

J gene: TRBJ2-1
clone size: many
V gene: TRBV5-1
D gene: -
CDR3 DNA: TGCGCCAGCAGCTTAGGCGGGCGGAGTGATGAGCAGTTCTTC
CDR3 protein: CASSLGGRSDEQFF

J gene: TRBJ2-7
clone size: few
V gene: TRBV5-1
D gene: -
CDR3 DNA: TGCGCCAGCAGCCCCGGTACCGGGCCCCAGGGCGAGCAGTACTTC
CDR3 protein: CASSPGTGPQGEQYF

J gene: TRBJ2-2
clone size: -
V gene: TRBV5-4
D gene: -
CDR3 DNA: TGTGCCAGCAGCGAAACATCAGGGAGACCGAACACCGGGGAGCTGTTTTTT
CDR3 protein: CASSETSGRPNTGELFF

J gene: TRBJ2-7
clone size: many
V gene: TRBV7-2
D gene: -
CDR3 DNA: TGTGCCAGCAGCTTAGATTGGAGCGGAGTATACGAGCAGTACTTC
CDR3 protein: CASSLDWSGVYEQYF

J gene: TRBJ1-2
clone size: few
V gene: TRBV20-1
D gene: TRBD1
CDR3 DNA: TGCAGTGTCCCGACAGGGATAAGTGGCTACACCTTC
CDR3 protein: CSVPTGISGYTF